This T cell receptor (beta chain) is from a study of T cells in localized non-small cell lung cancer. With regard to this clone: The antigen is not known.

Trimming took 4 bases from V and 1 from J, leaving 13 bases between them. Germline V CDR1 and CDR2: LGHNA, YSLEER. The CDR3 spans 15 residues. Study results and limitations: Increased T cell density in blood showed an association with longer overall survival. Uninvolved adjacent lung, not tumor, had the highest T cell clonality.

Only in-frame clones appear in the TCRdb table, and some are missing; sequencing was by immunoSEQ multiplex PCR. The sample lists roughly 35,000 clones, roughly 90% seen once, with about 12% in the top ten. The rearrangement links TRBV4-3 to TRBJ1-1, with D uncertain. The TCR comes from a female donor of 60 years or more with stage II lung adenocarcinoma. The specimen comprised peripheral blood mononuclear cells, sampled before any cancer treatment. The CDR3 DNA reads as TGCGCCAGCAGCCCCCGGATCAGCTCGAACACTGAAGCTTTCTTT. Its translation is CASSPRISSNTEAFF.